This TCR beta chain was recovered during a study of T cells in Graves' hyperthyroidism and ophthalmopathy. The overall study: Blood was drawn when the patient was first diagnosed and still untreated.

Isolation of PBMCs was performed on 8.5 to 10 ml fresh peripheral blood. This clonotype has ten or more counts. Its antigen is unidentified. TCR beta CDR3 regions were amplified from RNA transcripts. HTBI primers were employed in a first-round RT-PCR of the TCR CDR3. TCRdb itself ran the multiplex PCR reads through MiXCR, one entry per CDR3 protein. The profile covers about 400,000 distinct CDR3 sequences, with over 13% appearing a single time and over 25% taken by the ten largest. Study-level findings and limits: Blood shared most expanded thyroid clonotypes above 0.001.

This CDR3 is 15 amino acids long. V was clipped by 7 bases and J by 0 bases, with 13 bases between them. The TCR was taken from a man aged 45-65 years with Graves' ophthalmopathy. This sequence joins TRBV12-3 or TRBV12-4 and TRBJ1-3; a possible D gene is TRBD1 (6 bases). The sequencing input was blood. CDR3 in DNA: TGTGCCAGCACTACGGACAGTAACTCTGGAAACACCATATATTTT. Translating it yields CASTTDSNSGNTIYF.